This T cell receptor beta chain was identified in a study of blood T cell repertoires in COVID-19. Looking at the study overall: PBMCs, B-cell-depleted T cells, or T cells provided the cDNA or gDNA that made up the material.

Original analysis: For nucleated cells, counts were estimated from reference gene primer amplification. Using immunoSEQ multiplex PCR, the repertoire was profiled, and TCRdb retains in-frame clones only, with some absent. That table furnishes V, J and clone size, whereas the DNA furnished D and trimming. The sample lists under 250,000 clones; 80% to 90% were seen once. There are 14 residues in the CDR3. Germline CDR1 and CDR2: MNHEY and SVGAGI. J gave up 4 bases and V 4 bases, and 4 bases lay outside the gene matches. Those who participated ranged in age from roughly 18 to 95 years and resided in approximately 23 US areas. The study recruited exposed participants who had met a COVID-19 case within 2 weeks before entry.

Sequencing used PBMCs or T cells enriched from blood (not recorded which). The sequence came from a woman in her 30s who had been exposed to COVID-19. The V and J genes are TRBV6-5 and TRBJ2-7; 10 bases are shared with TRBD1. The CDR3 is CASSFPGQGYEQYF. The CDR3 bases are TGTGCCAGCAGTTTTCCGGGACAGGGGTACGAGCAGTACTTC.